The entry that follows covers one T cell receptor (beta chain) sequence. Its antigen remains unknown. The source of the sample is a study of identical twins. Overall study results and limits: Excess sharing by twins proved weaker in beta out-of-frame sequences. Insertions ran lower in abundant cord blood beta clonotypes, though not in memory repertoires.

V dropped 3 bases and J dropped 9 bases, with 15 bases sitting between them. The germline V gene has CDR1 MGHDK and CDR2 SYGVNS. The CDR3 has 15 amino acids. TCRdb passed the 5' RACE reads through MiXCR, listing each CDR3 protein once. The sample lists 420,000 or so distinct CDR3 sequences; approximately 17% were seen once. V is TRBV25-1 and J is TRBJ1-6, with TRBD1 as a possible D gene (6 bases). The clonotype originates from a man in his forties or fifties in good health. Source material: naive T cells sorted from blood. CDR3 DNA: TGTGCCAGCAGTGATACAGGGCAGTTTGTTTCACCCCTCCACTTT. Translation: CASSDTGQFVSPLHF.